What follows are 24 T cell receptor beta chains derived from one specimen sequenced in a study of cytomegalovirus exposure and HLA in healthy donors. The PCR contained 60 Vbeta and 13 Jbeta primers. Generated by immunoSEQ multiplex PCR, the TCRdb table keeps only in-frame clones and is missing some. The data hold roughly 180,000 clones, with more than 65% observed a single time. The sequenced sample consisted of PBMCs. The receptors here all came from a woman under 40 in good health and CMV-seropositive.

This chain joins TRBV11-2 and TRBJ1-1; TRBD1 agrees at 7 bases. With V trimmed by 4 bases and J by 3 bases, 5 bases remained unmatched. Looked up from germline, CDR1 is SGHAT and CDR2 is FQNNGV. The CDR3 spans 14 residues. The CDR3 region is CASSSLQGYTEAFF. The CDR3 DNA reads TGTGCCAGCAGCTCTTTACAGGGGTACACTGAAGCTTTCTTT.

This chain links TRBV28 with TRBJ1-5; D may be TRBD1 (5 bases). V lost 5 bases to trimming and J lost 3 bases, with 14 bases between them. This CDR3 has 15 amino acids. Germline loops: CDR1 MDHEN, CDR2 SYDVKM. The CDR3 region is CASSPPGPPNQPQHF. CDR3 in DNA: TGTGCCAGCAGTCCCCCAGGGCCCCCCAATCAGCCCCAGCATTTT.

The chain links TRBV6-1 to TRBJ2-7; 12 positions match TRBD1. The CDR3 is made up of 17 amino acids. Germline-derived CDR1 and CDR2 are MNHNS and SASEGT. V gave up 0 bases and J gave up 6 bases; unmatched junction bases: 9. The CDR3 protein is CASSEALTGTGGIEQYF. The DNA of the CDR3 is TGTGCCAGCAGTGAAGCCCTCACCGGGACAGGGGGCATCGAGCAGTACTTC.

The rearrangement joins TRBV9 to TRBJ2-3, with D perhaps TRBD2 (5 bases). The V end was cut by 4 bases, the J end by 0 bases, with 12 bases between. Germline V CDR1 and CDR2: SGDLS, YYNGEE. CDR3 length equals 15 residues. The CDR3 spells CASSPGSESTDTQYF. The DNA for the CDR3 is TGTGCCAGCAGCCCCGGTAGCGAGAGCACAGATACGCAGTATTTT.

V and J are TRBV7-9 and TRBJ1-5; TRBD1 might be the D (5 bases). Trimming shortened V by 4 bases and J by 2 bases, and 21 bases separated the two germline ends. The CDR3 is 18 residues long. Germline V CDR1 and CDR2: SEHNR, FQNEAQ (reference sequence). The CDR3 reads CASSSYPPTEARNQPQHF. The DNA of the CDR3 is TGTGCCAGCAGCTCATACCCACCGACAGAGGCGCGCAATCAGCCCCAGCATTTT.

The chain has TRBV7-2 and TRBJ1-2; 8 nucleotides line up with TRBD1. Germline values: CDR1 SGHTA, CDR2 FQGNSA. The CDR3 covers 15 residues. Trimming took 5 bases from V and 7 from J; bases not matched to a gene: 12. In DNA, the CDR3 is TGTGCCAGCAGCCCACGACAGGGGAGGAGGGGTGGCTACACCTTC. Encoded protein: CASSPRQGRRGGYTF.

V usage is TRBV7-2 and J usage is TRBJ2-5; unclear D gene. Trimming cost V 4 bases and J 6 bases, with 6 bases left between them. From germline, CDR1 is SGHTA and CDR2 FQGNSA. This CDR3 is built from 11 residues. For the CDR3, the DNA is TGTGCCAGCAGCTCCTTTCAGACCCAGTACTTC. Translation gives CASSSFQTQYF. The complete variable domain, with remaining parts taken from reference TRBV7-2 and TRBJ2-5, reads GAGVSQSPSNKVTEKGKDVELRCDPISGHTALYWYRQSLGQGLEFLIYFQGNSAPDKSGLPSDRFSAERTGGSVSTLTIQRTQQEDSAVYLCASSSFQTQYFGPGTRLLVL.

The rearrangement links TRBV15 to TRBJ1-5; TRBD1 aligns across 8 bases. This CDR3 is built from 15 residues. With 4 bases clipped from V and 4 bases from J, the junction kept 6 bases outside the gene matches. The V gene's germline CDR1 is LNHNV and CDR2 YYDKDF (reference sequence). CDR3 region: CATSKFRQGNQPQHF. The CDR3 DNA follows: TGTGCCACCAGCAAATTTCGACAGGGGAATCAGCCCCAGCATTTT.

CDR3 loop: CASRGVEGAGHEQYF. The CDR3 nucleotides read TGTGCCAGCAGGGGGGTGGAGGGGGCCGGCCACGAGCAGTACTTC. This chain connects TRBV6-1 to TRBJ2-7; D is perhaps TRBD1 (7 bases). Germline CDR1 and CDR2: MNHNS and SASEGT. The CDR3 has 15 residues. Trimming removed 6 bases at V and 5 bases at J, with 20 bases between.

The V and J genes are TRBV11-2 and TRBJ2-5; possible D gene TRBD2, 5 bases. The V gene lost 4 bases and the J gene lost 5 bases, with 8 bases spanning the gap. The CDR3 contains 12 residues. From germline, CDR1 is SGHAT and CDR2 FQNNGV. CDR3 in DNA: TGTGCCAGCAGCTCTAGCCCGGAGACCCAGTACTTC. Translation: CASSSSPETQYF.

On this clone itself: Its ends do not fully match the called genes, so a read error is possible. CDR3 region: CSSSPSLGQSSYEQYF. CDR3 bases: TGTTCCAGCAGCCCTAGCTTGGGACAGAGCTCCTACGAGCAGTACTTC. V usage is TRBV7-9 and J usage is TRBJ2-7; 7 bases are a match to TRBD1. The V gene's germline CDR1 is SEHNR and CDR2 FQNEAQ (reference sequence). This CDR3 has 16 residues. The full variable domain, its missing parts supplied by reference TRBV7-9 and TRBJ2-7, is DTGVSQNPRHKITKRGQNVTFRCDPISEHNRLYWYRQTLGQGPEFLTYFQNEAQLEKSRLLSDRFSAERPKGSFSTLEIQRTEQGDSAMYLCSSSPSLGQSSYEQYFGPGTRLTVT.

Concerning this clone itself: The junction departs from germline at one end; a sequencing error may be responsible. This chain links TRBV5-1 with TRBJ1-1, with D possibly being TRBD1 (6 bases). The CDR3 consists of 13 residues. Germline loops: CDR1 SGHRS, CDR2 YFSETQ. The CDR3 reads CASSPLRGLEALF. DNA for the CDR3: TGCGCCAGCAGCCCCCTCAGGGGATTGGAAGCTCTCTTT.

The V and J genes are TRBV4-2 and TRBJ1-3; D gene ambiguous. Germline assignment: CDR1 LGHNA and CDR2 YNFKEQ. This CDR3 has 14 amino acids. V lost 0 bases, J lost 7 bases, and 10 bases lay in between. The CDR3 DNA reads TGTGCCAGCAGCCAAGATCTCACGGGGAACACCATATATTTT. Amino acids: CASSQDLTGNTIYF.

The rearrangement joins TRBV7-9 to TRBJ2-7; weak D call: TRBD2 (5 bases). Germline V gene lookup returns CDR1 SEHNR and CDR2 FQNEAQ (reference sequence). CDR3 size: 16 residues. Trimming pared 5 bases from V and 0 bases from J, leaving 17 bases between. The CDR3 loop is CASSVRSLGSSYEQYF. CDR3 DNA sequence: TGTGCCAGCAGCGTCCGGTCCCTTGGGAGCTCCTACGAGCAGTACTTC.

This chain connects TRBV7-2 to TRBJ1-1, with TRBD1 matching 7 bases. This CDR3 contains 14 residues. Looked up from germline, CDR1 is SGHTA and CDR2 is FQGNSA. V shed 4 bases, J shed 1 base, and the junction held 3 bases outside the gene matches. CDR3 DNA sequence: TGTGCCAGCAGCTCAGGACAGGAGAACACTGAAGCTTTCTTT. Its protein is CASSSGQENTEAFF.

V is TRBV4-2 and J is TRBJ2-1; D is unclear. Deletions cut 1 base from V and 0 bases from J, with 16 bases between. Germline loops: CDR1 LGHNA, CDR2 YNFKEQ. The CDR3 has 18 amino acids. The CDR3 loop is CASSQVVSVADSYNEQFF. The CDR3 DNA follows: TGTGCCAGCAGCCAAGTGGTCTCCGTTGCGGACTCCTACAATGAGCAGTTCTTC.

The rearrangement joins TRBV6-1 to TRBJ1-6; 8 positions agree with TRBD1. V lost 4 bases to trimming and J lost 7 bases; unmatched junction nucleotides: 6. Germline V CDR1 and CDR2: MNHNS, SASEGT. The CDR3 sequence is 15 residues long. CDR3 amino acids: CASSVAGQANSPLHF. CDR3 nucleotide sequence: TGTGCCAGCAGTGTAGCGGGACAGGCCAATTCACCCCTCCACTTT.

This chain connects TRBV11-2 to TRBJ1-3, with TRBD1 matching over 7 bases. Germline lookup yields CDR1 SGHAT and CDR2 FQNNGV. The CDR3 consists of 16 residues. Losses at the gene ends were 4 bases for V and 0 bases for J; bases not matched to a gene: 6. The CDR3 nucleotides read TGTGCCAGCAGCTGGGACAGCACTTCCTCTGGAAACACCATATATTTT. It yields the protein CASSWDSTSSGNTIYF.

The rearrangement uses TRBV6-5 and TRBJ2-7, with 14 bases matching TRBD2. V lost 7 bases and J lost 5; bases outside the gene matches: 7. The CDR3 runs to 15 residues. Looked up from germline, CDR1 is MNHEY and CDR2 is SVGAGI. CDR3: CASKGTSGGPHEQYF. The CDR3 bases are TGTGCCAGCAAAGGGACTAGCGGGGGCCCCCACGAGCAGTACTTC.

The V gene is TRBV2, the J gene TRBJ2-4, with TRBD1 identical over 7 bases. The V and J ends lost 5 bases and 0 bases, in that order; junction bases with no gene match: 10. Germline V gene sequence: CDR1 SNHLY, CDR2 FYNNEI. There are 17 residues in the CDR3. For the CDR3, the DNA is TGTGCCAGCAGTACACAGGGGCGAAGACAAGCCAAAAACATTCAGTACTTC. The encoded protein is CASSTQGRRQAKNIQYF.

The rearrangement uses TRBV11-3 and TRBJ2-3, with 9 bases lining up with TRBD2. V lost 1 base to trimming and J lost 2 bases; unmatched junction nucleotides: 7. Germline CDR1 is SGHNT and CDR2 is YENEEA. CDR3 size: 17 residues. CDR3 region: CASSLGVAGAFTDTQYF. In nucleotides, the CDR3 is TGTGCCAGCAGCTTAGGGGTAGCGGGAGCATTCACAGATACGCAGTATTTT.

The genes are TRBV2 and TRBJ1-6, with 8 bases that match TRBD1. The CDR3 loop spans 16 amino acids. The J segment lost 10 bases and the V segment lost 8 bases, leaving 16 bases of the junction unmatched. CDR1 and CDR2 (germline): SNHLY, FYNNEI. Here the CDR3 reads CASGGRTGLVDSPLHF. CDR3 DNA: TGTGCCAGCGGAGGTAGGACAGGGCTTGTAGACTCACCCCTCCACTTT.

This clone has just a few counts. The J gene is TRBJ2-5, the V gene TRBV5-6; 9 bases align to TRBD2. The V and J ends lost 1 base and 4 bases, in that order; junction bases with no gene match: 5. The germline V gene has CDR1 SGHDT and CDR2 YYEEEE. The CDR3 contains 15 residues. CDR3 residues: CASSLLAGVRETQYF. The CDR3 DNA sequence: TGTGCCAGCAGCTTGTTAGCGGGAGTCCGAGAGACCCAGTACTTC.

The chain employs TRBV27 and TRBJ1-2; the D gene is possibly TRBD1 (5 bases). Germline assignment: CDR1 MNHEY and CDR2 SMNVEV (reference sequence). V gave up 4 bases and J gave up 6 bases, with 21 bases separating them. CDR3 length: 16 amino acids. The CDR3 DNA sequence: TGTGCCAGCAGTTCAACCCGGGACTCCCAGCGGAATGGCTACACCTTC. Amino acid sequence: CASSSTRDSQRNGYTF.